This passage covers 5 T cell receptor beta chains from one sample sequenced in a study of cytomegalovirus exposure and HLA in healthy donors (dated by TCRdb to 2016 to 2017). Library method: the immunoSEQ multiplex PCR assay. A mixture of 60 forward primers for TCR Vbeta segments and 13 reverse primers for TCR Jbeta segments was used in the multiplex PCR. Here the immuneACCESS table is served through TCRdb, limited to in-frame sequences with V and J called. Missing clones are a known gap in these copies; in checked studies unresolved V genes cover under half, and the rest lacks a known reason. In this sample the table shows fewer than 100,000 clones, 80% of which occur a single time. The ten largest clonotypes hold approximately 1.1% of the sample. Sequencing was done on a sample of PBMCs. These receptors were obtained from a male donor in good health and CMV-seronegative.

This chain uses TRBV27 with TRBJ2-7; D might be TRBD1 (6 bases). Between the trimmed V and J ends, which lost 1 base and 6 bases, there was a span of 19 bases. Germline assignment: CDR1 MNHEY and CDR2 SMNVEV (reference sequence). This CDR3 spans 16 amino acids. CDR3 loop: CASSLYLGAALSEQYF. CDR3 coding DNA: TGTGCCAGCAGTTTATACTTGGGGGCAGCGTTGTCCGAGCAGTACTTC.

CDR3 DNA: TGCGCCAGCAGCCAAGATCCCCGGGACTTTCTTCGAGGGACTGAAGCTTTCTTT. Translated: CASSQDPRDFLRGTEAFF. The chain uses TRBV4-1 and TRBJ1-1; D may be TRBD1 (5 bases). This CDR3 contains 18 residues. The germline V and J ends were trimmed by 0 bases and 5 bases, with 22 bases remaining between them. From germline, CDR1 is MGHRA and CDR2 YSYEKL.

CDR3 bases: TGTGCCAGCAGCTTACAGGGTCCTGACACCGGGGAGCTGTTTTTT. Its protein is CASSLQGPDTGELFF. The chain has TRBV5-4 and TRBJ2-2; D perhaps matches TRBD1 (6 bases). The CDR3 extends over 15 amino acids. Per the germline V gene, CDR1 is SGHNT and CDR2 is YYREEE (reference sequence). Trimming left V 2 bases short and J 3 bases short, with 11 bases between.

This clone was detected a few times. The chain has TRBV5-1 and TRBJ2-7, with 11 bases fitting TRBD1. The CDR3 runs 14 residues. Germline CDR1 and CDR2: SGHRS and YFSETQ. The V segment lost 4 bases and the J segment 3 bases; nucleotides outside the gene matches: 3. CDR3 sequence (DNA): TGCGCCAGCAGCCCCGGGACAGGGGGCTACGAGCAGTACTTC. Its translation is CASSPGTGGYEQYF.

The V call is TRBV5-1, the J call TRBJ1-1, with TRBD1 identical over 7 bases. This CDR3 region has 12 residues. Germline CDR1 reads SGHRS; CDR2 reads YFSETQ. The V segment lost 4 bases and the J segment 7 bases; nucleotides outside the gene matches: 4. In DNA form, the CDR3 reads TGCGCCAGCAGCCAGGGACAGTTTGAAGCTTTCTTT. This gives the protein CASSQGQFEAFF.